Presented here are 27 T cell receptor beta chains from one specimen sequenced in a study of Graves' ophthalmopathy and Graves' hyperthyroidism. Investigators amplified TCR beta CDR3 regions from RNA transcripts. The library came from an HTBI-primed first-round RT-PCR and a second-round multiplex PCR. TCRdb independently ran MiXCR on the multiplex PCR reads; one entry per CDR3 protein. The sample yields nearly 400,000 distinct CDR3 sequences, 15% to 20% seen once. The source material was peripheral blood. Receptors originate from a young woman with Graves' ophthalmopathy.

This clonotype was seen many times. The chain recombines TRBV20-1 with TRBJ2-7, with a possible D match to TRBD1 (6 bases). This CDR3 comprises 15 residues. Germline CDR1 reads DFQATT; CDR2 reads SNEGSKA (reference sequence). V was pared by 2 bases and J by 6 bases, with 20 bases between. The CDR3 region is CSARIGTTHYGEQYF. In DNA form, the CDR3 reads TGCAGTGCTAGAATTGGGACAACCCATTATGGCGAGCAGTACTTC.

This clonotype was seen repeatedly, ten times or more. This could be a read error, since a much larger clone is one nucleotide away. This chain connects TRBV11-2 to TRBJ1-1; TRBD1 agrees at 7 bases. CDR1 and CDR2 (germline): SGHAT, FQNNGV. V trimming: 1 base; J trimming: 7 bases; junction bases outside the gene matches: 6. This CDR3 has 14 residues. In DNA form, the CDR3 reads TGTGCCAGCAGCTTAGGACCAGGGGGAAATGAAGCTTTCTTT. This encodes CASSLGPGGNEAFF.

The rearrangement uses TRBV19 and TRBJ1-5; 7 bases are shared with TRBD1. Trimming at V came to 7 bases and at J to 4 bases, leaving 7 bases not matched to a gene. The CDR3 runs 14 residues. The germline V gene has CDR1 LNHDA and CDR2 SQIVND (reference sequence). Written as DNA, the CDR3 is TGTGCCAGTACCGAGACAGGGACTAATCAGCCCCAGCATTTT. It encodes CASTETGTNQPQHF.

This clonotype was counted many times. The CDR3 region is CATSEGSAYSNQPQHF. The CDR3 coding sequence is TGTGCCACCTCTGAGGGTTCAGCATATAGCAATCAGCCCCAGCATTTT. The chain carries TRBV28 and TRBJ1-5; no firm D call. This CDR3 comprises 16 residues. V was pared by 10 bases and J by 0 bases, with 19 bases between. Per germline, CDR1 MDHEN and CDR2 SYDVKM. The full variable domain, in which reference TRBV28 and TRBJ1-5 provide the parts outside the CDR3, is DVKVTQSSRYLVKRTGEKVFLECVQDMDHENMFWYRQDPGLGLRLIYFSYDVKMKEKGDIPEGYSVSREKKERFSLILESASTNQTSMYLCATSEGSAYSNQPQHFGDGTRLSIL.

This clonotype was picked up many times. The V and J genes are TRBV5-1 and TRBJ2-7, with D maybe TRBD1 (6 bases). The germline CDR1 and CDR2 sequences are SGHRS and YFSETQ. The CDR3 has 14 residues. With 2 bases removed from V and 3 bases from J, the gap between germline ends came to 12 bases. In nucleotides, the CDR3 is TGCGCCAGCAGCTTTCAGGGGAGTATCTACGAGCAGTACTTC. Translation gives CASSFQGSIYEQYF.

This clonotype was observed at least ten times. The chain links TRBV9 to TRBJ2-2; 8 bases agree with TRBD1. CDR1 SGDLS and CDR2 YYNGEE come from the germline V gene. The CDR3 is 18 residues long. Germline trimming cut 0 bases from V and 1 base from J; bases unmatched to any gene: 8. CDR3 in amino acids: CASSVETTGTGNTGELFF. DNA for the CDR3: TGTGCCAGCAGCGTAGAAACAACCGGGACAGGGAACACCGGGGAGCTGTTTTTT.

This clonotype was found many times. The chain employs TRBV28 and TRBJ1-6, with 8 bases aligning to TRBD1. The germline CDR1 and CDR2 sequences are MDHEN and SYDVKM. Trimming removed 10 bases from V and 5 bases from J; junction bases left unmatched: 4. The CDR3 is 13 amino acids. In DNA form, the CDR3 reads TGTGCCATTACGGGACAGGATAATTCACCCCTCCACTTT. Translating gives CAITGQDNSPLHF.

There are many counts of this clonotype. This chain joins TRBV7-8 and TRBJ1-3; no clear D gene. Germline-derived CDR1 and CDR2 are SGHVS and FQNEAQ. The CDR3 is 15 residues long. V lost 2 bases, J lost 0 bases, and 8 bases lay in between. In DNA form, the CDR3 reads TGTGCCAGCAGCTTAACAGACCACTCTGGAAACACCATATATTTT. This translates into CASSLTDHSGNTIYF.

This clonotype has a count of ten or more. The V gene is TRBV19, the J gene TRBJ1-1, with 8 bases that match TRBD1. Germline V gene lookup returns CDR1 LNHDA and CDR2 SQIVND (reference sequence). This CDR3 comprises 14 residues. V shed 6 bases and J 2 bases; nucleotides not matched to a gene: 5. The CDR3 is CASRHRGINTEAFF. The CDR3 bases are TGTGCCAGTAGGCACAGGGGGATTAACACTGAAGCTTTCTTT.

This clonotype was recorded many times. This chain connects TRBV30 to TRBJ2-7; D might be TRBD1 (5 bases). V dropped 0 bases and J dropped 3 bases, with 9 bases sitting between them. CDR1 is GTSNPN, CDR2 SVGIG, per germline (reference sequence). The CDR3 totals 13 residues. Here the CDR3 DNA reads TGTGCCTGGAGTGTAGGGGATCACTACGAGCAGTACTTC. Translated: CAWSVGDHYEQYF.

This clonotype was seen repeatedly, ten times or more. This sequence joins TRBV9 and TRBJ2-7; D may be TRBD2 (6 bases). The CDR3 runs 14 residues. CDR1 and CDR2 from the germline V gene are SGDLS and YYNGEE. V was shortened by 3 bases and J by 6 bases, with 16 bases between the two germline ends. The CDR3 region has the DNA TGTGCCAGCAGCGCCTCCGAGCGGGTCCGCGAGCAGTACTTC. Translating gives CASSASERVREQYF. The whole variable domain, filled in from reference TRBV9 and TRBJ2-7, reads DSGVTQTPKHLITATGQRVTLRCSPRSGDLSVYWYQQSLDQGLQFLIQYYNGEERAKGNILERFSAQQFPDLHSELNLSSLELGDSALYFCASSASERVREQYFGPGTRLTVT.

This clonotype was seen at least ten times. This chain uses TRBV28 with TRBJ2-5; D is possibly TRBD2 (6 bases). The length of the CDR3 is 15 residues. The germline V gene has CDR1 MDHEN and CDR2 SYDVKM. Trimming removed 3 bases at V and 1 base at J, with 12 bases between. The CDR3, as DNA: TGTGCCAGCAGTTTCCCCGGGAGTTTCCAAGAGACCCAGTACTTC. Translation: CASSFPGSFQETQYF.

This clonotype was counted many times. The chain combines TRBV7-3 with TRBJ1-1, with D perhaps TRBD1 (5 bases). V was trimmed by 4 bases and J by 3 bases, leaving 9 bases between them. Germline loops: CDR1 SGHTA, CDR2 FQGTGA. The CDR3 totals 13 residues. In DNA form, the CDR3 reads TGTGCCAGCAGCTCTCAGGGATACACTGAAGCTTTCTTT. The encoded protein is CASSSQGYTEAFF.

CDR3 in amino acids: CSARPGAGGGENIQYF. CDR3 sequence (DNA): TGCAGTGCTAGGCCAGGAGCGGGAGGTGGCGAAAACATTCAGTACTTC. The genes are TRBV20-1 and TRBJ2-4; TRBD2 aligns across 9 bases. J gave up 5 bases and V 3 bases, and 11 bases lay outside the gene matches. The CDR3 has 16 amino acids. CDR1 DFQATT and CDR2 SNEGSKA come from the germline V gene (reference sequence).

In this sample, this clonotype turned up many times. J is TRBJ2-7 and V is TRBV27, with unresolved D. V was shortened by 4 bases and J by 6 bases, with 13 bases between the two germline ends. Germline-derived CDR1 and CDR2 are MNHEY and SMNVEV (reference sequence). The CDR3 has 13 amino acids. DNA of the CDR3: TGTGCCAGCAGTTCCAGTAGTGCTGGCGAGCAGTACTTC. This gives the protein CASSSSSAGEQYF.

This clonotype was recorded many times. The gene calls are TRBV16 and TRBJ1-5; tentatively, D is TRBD1 (5 bases). The CDR3 covers 16 residues. Between the trimmed V and J ends, which lost 0 bases and 0 bases, there was a span of 9 bases. Germline V gene lookup returns CDR1 KGHSY and CDR2 FQNENV. The CDR3 protein is CASSQSGVYSNQPQHF. The CDR3 coding sequence is TGTGCCAGCAGCCAATCGGGGGTTTATAGCAATCAGCCCCAGCATTTT.

This clonotype was recorded at least ten times. The J gene is TRBJ1-1, the V gene TRBV20-1; 12 bases align to TRBD1. The CDR3 totals 15 residues. CDR1 is DFQATT, CDR2 SNEGSKA, per germline (reference sequence). V was clipped by 5 bases and J by 0 bases; unmatched bases: 4. The CDR3 bases are TGCAGTGCTGCCGGGACAGGGGGCGTGAACACTGAAGCTTTCTTT. This sequence encodes CSAAGTGGVNTEAFF.

The sample holds many counts of this clonotype. This rearrangement joins TRBV11-2 to TRBJ2-2, with D unclear. The germline CDR1 and CDR2 sequences are SGHAT and FQNNGV. The CDR3 is made up of 18 amino acids. Trimming removed 0 bases from V and 5 bases from J, with 19 bases in between. The CDR3 DNA reads TGTGCCAGCAGCTTAGAGATATCGGCGGCCCTCGGGACCGGGGAGCTGTTTTTT. This translates into CASSLEISAALGTGELFF.

The chain joins TRBV28 to TRBJ2-7, with 8 bases lining up with TRBD2. The trim removed 6 bases at V and 3 bases at J, leaving 10 bases unmatched. The CDR3 is 15 residues long. Germline-derived CDR1 and CDR2 are MDHEN and SYDVKM. CDR3 coding DNA: TGTGCCAGCAGATCCCCCGGGACTAGTGTCTACGAGCAGTACTTC. Its protein product is CASRSPGTSVYEQYF.

This clonotype was recorded many times. This chain links TRBV20-1 with TRBJ2-7; the D is unclear. Germline CDR1 DFQATT, CDR2 SNEGSKA (reference sequence). This CDR3 contains 13 residues. Trimming shortened V by 5 bases and J by 1 base, and 12 bases separated the two germline ends. CDR3 DNA: TGCAGTGCTCGGAAAGTGGGGTCCTACGAGCAGTACTTC. It translates to CSARKVGSYEQYF.

The CDR3: CASRLGQDNYGYTF. CDR3 DNA sequence: TGTGCCAGCAGACTTGGACAGGATAACTATGGCTACACCTTC. This chain joins TRBV27 and TRBJ1-2, with TRBD1 matching 7 bases. The germline V gene encodes CDR1 MNHEY and CDR2 SMNVEV (reference sequence). This CDR3 is 14 amino acids long. The J segment lost 1 base and the V segment lost 6 bases, leaving 5 bases of the junction unmatched.

This clonotype was recorded at least ten times. This rearrangement joins TRBV12-3 or TRBV12-4 to TRBJ2-7, with 7 bases matching TRBD2. There are 13 residues in the CDR3. Trimming cost V 8 bases and J 1 base; bases outside gene matches: 5. CDR3 bases: TGTGCCAGCGAGTCGGGGGGTTCCTACGAGCAGTACTTC. It encodes CASESGGSYEQYF.

This clonotype was recorded at least ten times. This could be a read error, since a much larger clone is one nucleotide away. This rearrangement joins TRBV6-1 to TRBJ1-3; D not resolved. The germline V gene has CDR1 MNHNS and CDR2 SASEGT. This CDR3 has 13 residues. CDR3 sequence (DNA): TGTGCCAGCGGCCGGATCTCTGGAGACACCATATATTTT. Translation gives CASGRISGDTIYF.

This clonotype showed up many times. V usage is TRBV3-1 and J usage is TRBJ2-2, with a tentative D call TRBD2 (6 bases). Germline V CDR1 and CDR2: LGHDT, YNNKEL (reference sequence). The ends were cut back, 6 bases at V and 8 bases at J, with 19 bases in the middle. This CDR3 has 15 residues. This chain's CDR3 is CASRLAGPRKGELFF. The DNA of the CDR3 is TGTGCCAGCAGGCTCGCGGGACCTAGGAAGGGGGAGCTGTTTTTT.

This clonotype was counted many times. The chain carries TRBV11-2 and TRBJ1-3; D is unresolved. The V and J ends lost 8 bases and 1 base respectively, with 9 bases between them. CDR3 size: 13 residues. The germline V gene has CDR1 SGHAT and CDR2 FQNNGV. This CDR3 is CASRTGSGNTIYF. In DNA, the CDR3 is TGTGCCAGCCGTACGGGGTCTGGAAACACCATATATTTT.

This clonotype was seen ten or more times. The chain combines TRBV7-8 with TRBJ2-2; a weak D match, TRBD2 (6 bases). This CDR3 spans 17 amino acids. CDR1 is SGHVS, CDR2 FQNEAQ, per germline. V was pared by 4 bases and J by 6 bases, with 21 bases between. The CDR3 nucleotides are TGTGCCAGCAGCTCCCCAGGAGAGGGAAGGAGGGCCGGGGAGCTGTTTTTT. It is translated as CASSSPGEGRRAGELFF. The full variable domain, in which reference TRBV7-8 and TRBJ2-2 provide the parts outside the CDR3, is GAGVSQSPRYKVAKRGQDVALRCDPISGHVSLFWYQQALGQGPEFLTYFQNEAQLDKSGLPSDRFFAERPEGSVSTLKIQRTQQEDSAVYLCASSSPGEGRRAGELFFGEGSRLTVL.

This chain connects TRBV4-3 to TRBJ2-7; possibly TRBD2 for D (7 bases). CDR1 is LGHNA and CDR2 is YSLEER in the germline V gene. This CDR3 has 17 amino acids. The ends were cut back, 4 bases at V and 6 bases at J, with 25 bases in the middle. The CDR3: CASSPAGPGGPSGEQYF. DNA for the CDR3: TGCGCCAGCAGCCCGGCCGGGCCCGGGGGGCCCAGCGGCGAGCAGTACTTC.